A single sample is the source of the 7 T cell receptor beta chains below, sequenced in a study of T-cell memory formation after mild COVID-19. One entry per CDR3 protein results from TCRdb running MiXCR on the 5' RACE reads. The table has 380,000 or so distinct CDR3 sequences, under 15% seen once. Sequencing was performed on PBMCs or a T cell subset sorted from them (not recorded which). These receptors were collected from a man between 18 and 29 years old who had mild COVID-19 (a few samples of this study predate the infection). Cell type and time point are not known.

This chain connects TRBV5-1 to TRBJ2-2, with 9 bases lining up with TRBD2. J gave up 4 bases and V 6 bases, and 10 bases lay outside the gene matches. The CDR3 consists of 16 residues. The germline gives CDR1 SGHRS, CDR2 YFSETQ. The CDR3 coding sequence is TGCGCCAGCACCCCCGGCGGGGGGGACGTCACCGGGGAGCTGTTTTTT. Translation: CASTPGGGDVTGELFF.

This clonotype was observed a single time. The chain couples TRBV11-2 to TRBJ2-5, with 9 bases identical to TRBD2. Germline CDR1 SGHAT, CDR2 FQNNGV. Trimming took 2 bases from V and 5 from J; bases not matched to a gene: 12. The length of the CDR3 is 17 residues. This CDR3 reads CASSLRASGANRETQYF. Written as DNA, the CDR3 is TGTGCCAGCAGCTTACGGGCTAGCGGGGCAAATAGGGAGACCCAGTACTTC. The variable domain in full, with the rest retrieved from reference TRBV11-2 and TRBJ2-5, is EAGVAQSPRYKIIEKRQSVAFWCNPISGHATLYWYQQILGQGPKLLIQFQNNGVVDDSQLPKDRFSAERLKGVDSTLKIQPAKLEDSAVYLCASSLRASGANRETQYFGPGTRLLVL.

This chain links TRBV25-1 with TRBJ1-4; no firm D call. This CDR3 is built from 14 residues. Germline CDR1 reads MGHDK; CDR2 reads SYGVNS. Between the trimmed V and J ends, which lost 6 bases and 4 bases, there was a span of 12 bases. CDR3 sequence (DNA): TGTGCCAGCAGCAACGGACGGATTAATGAAAAACTGTTTTTT. It is translated as CASSNGRINEKLFF.

This clonotype was observed many times. J is TRBJ2-1 and V is TRBV19; D unresolved. This CDR3 has 14 amino acids. Germline V lookup: CDR1 LNHDA, CDR2 SQIVND (reference sequence). V was clipped by 8 bases and J by 0 bases, with 11 bases between them. In DNA, the CDR3 is TGTGCCAGTGCATGGGGTCGCTCCTACAATGAGCAGTTCTTC. As protein: CASAWGRSYNEQFF.

The rearrangement uses TRBV5-6 and TRBJ1-2; D is undetermined. From germline, CDR1 is SGHDT and CDR2 YYEEEE. This CDR3 has 14 amino acids. Trimming stripped 0 bases from V and 3 bases from J, with 9 bases between. This CDR3 is CASSLALTDYGYTF. The CDR3 bases are TGTGCCAGCAGCTTGGCTCTCACGGACTATGGCTACACCTTC.

This clonotype showed up just a few times. The rearrangement uses TRBV4-3 and TRBJ1-2; D is unclear. Germline values: CDR1 LGHNA, CDR2 YSLEER. Trimming stripped 0 bases from V and 8 bases from J, with 7 bases between. This CDR3 is built from 12 residues. CDR3 nucleotide sequence: TGCGCCAGCAGCCAAGAGGGTAGAGGCTACACCTTC. Its protein is CASSQEGRGYTF.

This clonotype was detected many times. J is TRBJ2-6 and V is TRBV5-1; no clear D gene. V lost 4 bases and J 0 bases, leaving 8 bases between the germline ends. The CDR3 extends over 15 amino acids. Germline values: CDR1 SGHRS, CDR2 YFSETQ. The CDR3 nucleotides read TGCGCCAGCAGCCCTACAGACTCTGGGGCCAACGTCCTGACTTTC. It yields the protein CASSPTDSGANVLTF.